The 19 T cell receptor beta chains below come from one sample, sequenced in a study of cytomegalovirus exposure and HLA in healthy donors. The study ran its PCR with 60 Vbeta and 13 Jbeta primers. Here immunoSEQ multiplex PCR was the method, and the copy in TCRdb shows in-frame clones only, minus some. The sample lists about 130,000 clones; over 70% were seen once. The sample was PBMCs. The receptor source for this set is a woman in her 40s in good health and CMV-seronegative.

This chain links TRBV6-5 with TRBJ1-5; no firm D call. This CDR3 is 13 amino acids long. Germline V gene lookup returns CDR1 MNHEY and CDR2 SVGAGI. Between the trimmed V and J ends, which lost 5 bases and 7 bases, there was a span of 12 bases. CDR3 in DNA: TGTGCCAGCAGTCCCCCTGGAGGGCAGCCCCAGCATTTT. It is translated as CASSPPGGQPQHF.

CDR3 nucleotide sequence: TGTGCCAGCAGTTATCGGCCAGGGCAGTACAATGAGCAGTTCTTC. Residues: CASSYRPGQYNEQFF. This chain joins TRBV6-5 and TRBJ2-1; D is perhaps TRBD1 (5 bases). V was clipped by 3 bases and J by 4 bases, with 13 bases between them. The CDR3 consists of 15 residues. Germline assignment: CDR1 MNHEY and CDR2 SVGAGI.

This chain joins TRBV19 and TRBJ1-3; TRBD1 aligns across 8 bases. The CDR3 spans 16 residues. Per the germline V gene, CDR1 is LNHDA and CDR2 is SQIVND (reference sequence). The V gene end was trimmed by 5 bases and the J gene end by 0 bases; junction bases not matched to a gene: 6. The CDR3 spells CASSEQGGASGNTIYF. The CDR3 DNA follows: TGTGCCAGTAGTGAACAGGGGGGGGCCTCTGGAAACACCATATATTTT.

The rearrangement links TRBV6-4 to TRBJ2-7; D gene ambiguous. The CDR3 extends over 13 amino acids. The germline V gene has CDR1 MRHNA and CDR2 SNTAGT. Between the trimmed V and J ends, which lost 2 bases and 6 bases, there was a span of 11 bases. For the CDR3, the DNA is TGTGCCAGCAGTGACCAACCGAGTGGCGAGCAGTACTTC. This codes for CASSDQPSGEQYF.

Only one count was recorded for this clone. The V and J genes are TRBV18 and TRBJ1-2; 8 bases agree with TRBD1. Trimming took 3 bases from V and 4 from J; bases not matched to a gene: 7. Germline CDR1 is KGHSH and CDR2 is LQKENI. This CDR3 has 15 amino acids. Here the CDR3 reads CASSPDAGGGYGYTF. CDR3 bases: TGTGCCAGCTCACCGGACGCAGGGGGCGGCTATGGCTACACCTTC.

In DNA, the CDR3 is TGTGTCAGAAGCTTAGTCGACGGGGACGGGGGATGCACCGGGGAGCTGTTTTTT. Its translation is CVRSLVDGDGGCTGELFF. The chain is built from TRBV7-5 and TRBJ2-2; the D segment call TRBD2 is taken from the table without a DNA check. TRBV7-5 represents a pseudogene. CDR3 length: 18 amino acids.

The V and J genes are TRBV6-6 and TRBJ1-4; no clear D gene. The CDR3 length is 15 residues. V lost 6 bases to trimming and J lost 6 bases, with 17 bases between them. The germline V gene has CDR1 MNHNY and CDR2 SVGAGI (reference sequence). The CDR3 reads CASSRLGGFDEKLFF. The CDR3 coding sequence is TGTGCCAGCAGCCGATTGGGAGGTTTCGATGAAAAACTGTTTTTT.

The chain uses TRBV7-6 and TRBJ1-2; 7 nucleotides line up with TRBD1. The CDR3 loop spans 16 amino acids. Germline V gives CDR1 SGHVS, CDR2 FNYEAQ. Germline trimming cut 1 base from V and 7 bases from J; bases unmatched to any gene: 12. The CDR3 spells CASSLEPQGQGGGYTF. The CDR3, as DNA: TGTGCCAGCAGCTTAGAACCCCAGGGCCAGGGGGGTGGCTACACCTTC.

This clone came up a few times. The chain couples TRBV7-8 to TRBJ2-1, with 7 bases matching TRBD1. Looked up from germline, CDR1 is SGHVS and CDR2 is FQNEAQ. The CDR3 consists of 14 residues. J lost 10 bases, V lost 3 bases, and 9 bases had no gene match. As DNA, the CDR3 is TGTGCCAGCAGCTTGGAGACAGGGAAGAACGAGCAGTTCTTC. This encodes CASSLETGKNEQFF. Full variable domain (remainder filled in from reference TRBV7-8 and TRBJ2-1): GAGVSQSPRYKVAKRGQDVALRCDPISGHVSLFWYQQALGQGPEFLTYFQNEAQLDKSGLPSDRFFAERPEGSVSTLKIQRTQQEDSAVYLCASSLETGKNEQFFGPGTRLTVL.

The count of this clone is one. The chain joins TRBV5-6 to TRBJ2-3, with D possibly matching TRBD2 (6 bases). V lost 4 bases to trimming and J lost 9 bases, with 24 bases between them. The CDR3 length is 16 residues. Germline V gene sequence: CDR1 SGHDT, CDR2 YYEEEE. The CDR3 spells CASSASIGLGLRTQYF. CDR3 bases: TGTGCCAGCAGCGCCTCCATCGGACTCGGACTACGAACGCAGTATTTT. The whole variable domain, remainder taken from reference TRBV5-6 and TRBJ2-3, is DAGVTQSPTHLIKTRGQQVTLRCSPKSGHDTVSWYQQALGQGPQFIFQYYEEEERQRGNFPDRFSGHQFPNYSSELNVNALLLGDSALYLCASSASIGLGLRTQYFGPGTRLTVL.

The rearrangement joins TRBV14 to TRBJ1-2; TRBD1 might be the D (5 bases). CDR3 length equals 14 residues. With 1 base removed from V and 7 bases from J, the gap between germline ends came to 13 bases. The germline CDR1 and CDR2 sequences are SGHDN and FVKESK. The CDR3 nucleotides are TGTGCCAGCAGCCAAGTGGGGCATTGGGCTGGCTACACCTTC. Amino acid sequence: CASSQVGHWAGYTF.

The rearrangement links TRBV28 to TRBJ1-1; D is uncertain. The CDR3 is 12 amino acids. Trimming shortened V by 8 bases and J by 8 bases, and 15 bases separated the two germline ends. The germline gives CDR1 MDHEN, CDR2 SYDVKM. As DNA, the CDR3 is TGTGCCAGCCAGTCGTCCGGGAGCGAAGCTTTCTTT. Amino acids: CASQSSGSEAFF.

The V call is TRBV5-4, the J call TRBJ2-3; D ambiguous. V was cut by 2 bases and J by 3 bases, with 7 bases left in between. In germline, CDR1 is SGHNT, CDR2 YYREEE (reference sequence). This CDR3 contains 13 residues. CDR3 in DNA: TGTGCCAGCAGCTTTTCGGGTACAGATACGCAGTATTTT. Translated, it gives CASSFSGTDTQYF.

The V call is TRBV5-1, the J call TRBJ1-1, with D perhaps matching TRBD1 (5 bases). Germline V gene sequence: CDR1 SGHRS, CDR2 YFSETQ. CDR3 length: 14 residues. Trimming removed 1 base from V and 4 bases from J, with 11 bases in between. CDR3 sequence reads: CASSLSTDSTEAFF. The CDR3 DNA reads TGCGCCAGCAGCTTGTCGACAGACTCCACTGAAGCTTTCTTT.

This clone was recorded a few times. The rearrangement uses TRBV7-9 and TRBJ1-1; 10 positions agree with TRBD1. CDR1 and CDR2 from the germline V gene are SEHNR and FQNEAQ (reference sequence). The CDR3 is 14 residues long. The V segment lost 6 bases and the J segment 5 bases; nucleotides outside the gene matches: 6. The CDR3 loop reads CASRGGQGRTEAFF. The CDR3 bases are TGTGCCAGCAGAGGGGGACAGGGGAGGACTGAAGCTTTCTTT.

The chain links TRBV14 to TRBJ2-1, with D unclear. Trimming cost V 0 bases and J 1 base, with 7 bases left between them. Germline values: CDR1 SGHDN, CDR2 FVKESK. The length of the CDR3 is 15 residues. DNA for the CDR3: TGTGCCAGCAGCCAAGATCTACTGTCCTACAATGAGCAGTTCTTC. Amino acids: CASSQDLLSYNEQFF.

The chain combines TRBV18 with TRBJ1-1; 11 nucleotides line up with TRBD1. The CDR3 runs to 15 residues. Germline assignment: CDR1 KGHSH and CDR2 LQKENI. J was trimmed by 5 bases and V by 6 bases; bases with no gene match: 8. The CDR3 DNA sequence: TGTGCCAGCTCGGCCGGGACAGGGGGAGGGACTGAAGCTTTCTTT. It codes for CASSAGTGGGTEAFF.

The gene calls are TRBV5-8 and TRBJ2-1, with 12 bases fitting TRBD2. V trimming: 0 bases; J trimming: 7 bases; junction bases outside the gene matches: 8. The CDR3 loop spans 17 amino acids. The germline gives CDR1 SGHTS, CDR2 YDEGEE. The CDR3 region has the DNA TGTGCCAGCAGCTTGGGACTAGCGGGAGAGTTTGGAAATGAGCAGTTCTTC. Amino acid sequence: CASSLGLAGEFGNEQFF. Looking up the rest from reference TRBV5-8 and TRBJ2-1 gives the full variable domain: EAGVTQSPTHLIKTRGQQATLRCSPISGHTSVYWYQQALGLGLQFLLWYDEGEERNRGNFPPRFSGRQFPNYSSELNVNALELEDSALYLCASSLGLAGEFGNEQFFGPGTRLTVL.

The CDR3 reads CASSIGTGVGEQYF. In DNA form, the CDR3 reads TGTGCCAGTAGTATAGGGACAGGGGTTGGCGAGCAGTACTTC. This rearrangement joins TRBV19 to TRBJ2-7, with 9 positions matching TRBD1. Germline values: CDR1 LNHDA, CDR2 SQIVND (reference sequence). The ends lost 1 base at V and 6 bases at J; junction bases unmatched: 4. This CDR3 is built from 14 residues.